This is a list of T cell receptor beta chains from one sample in a study of beta chain features in type 1 diabetes. Some clones are missing from TCRdb's copy, which holds only in-frame ones; the method was immunoSEQ multiplex PCR. The table records some 200,000 clones, about a tenth of them present only once. The sequenced material came from central memory CD4+ T cells from blood. These receptors were obtained from a man aged 18-30 years in good health. CDR3s include the opening cysteine and the closing phenylalanine or tryptophan. A D gene is named only where the DNA matches it firmly. The size entry is marked missing in some rows and otherwise reads once, few, many or a size class.

V gene: TRBV7-3
D gene: NA
clone size: few
J gene: TRBJ2-3
CDR3 DNA: TGTGCCAGCAGCTTAGACGGCACAGATACGCAGTATTTT
CDR3 protein: CASSLDGTDTQYF

V gene: TRBV23-1
D gene: TRBD1
clone size: many
J gene: TRBJ2-7
CDR3 DNA: TGCGCCAGCAGTCACAACGGGACAGAAAACTCCTACGAGCAGTACTTC
CDR3 protein: CASSHNGTENSYEQYF

V gene: TRBV6-1
D gene: NA
clone size: NA
J gene: TRBJ1-5
CDR3 DNA: TGTGCCAGCAGTGACAATTTGAACAATCAGCCCCAGCATTTT
CDR3 protein: CASSDNLNNQPQHF

V gene: TRBV5-1
D gene: TRBD1
clone size: few
J gene: TRBJ1-2
CDR3 DNA: TGCGCCAGCAGCTTGGAGGGACAGGGCTATGGCTACACCTTC
CDR3 protein: CASSLEGQGYGYTF

V gene: TRBV12-5
D gene: NA
clone size: few
J gene: TRBJ2-7
CDR3 DNA: TGTGCTAGTGCCCTGGGGGATTTTACCTACGAGCAGTACTTC
CDR3 protein: CASALGDFTYEQYF

V gene: TRBV6-1
D gene: NA
clone size: few
J gene: TRBJ1-2
CDR3 DNA: TGTGCCAGCAGTGAACGGCAGCTGAACGGCTACACCTTC
CDR3 protein: CASSERQLNGYTF

V gene: TRBV6-6
D gene: NA
clone size: few
J gene: TRBJ2-1
CDR3 DNA: TGTGCCAGCAGTTCGGACGGACAGCGGCTGTACAATGAGCAGTTCTTC
CDR3 protein: CASSSDGQRLYNEQFF

V gene: TRBV6-4
D gene: NA
clone size: NA
J gene: TRBJ2-7
CDR3 DNA: TGTGCCAGCAGTGATGAGTTCGGACAGTCCTACGAGCAGTACTTC
CDR3 protein: CASSDEFGQSYEQYF

V gene: TRBV7-2
D gene: NA
clone size: few
J gene: TRBJ2-3
CDR3 DNA: TGTGCCAGCAGCCCAGGACGAGAGGATACGCAGTATTTT
CDR3 protein: CASSPGREDTQYF

V gene: TRBV5-1
D gene: TRBD1
clone size: few
J gene: TRBJ2-3
CDR3 DNA: TGCGCCAGCAGCCCCCAGGGGGCGGGCACAGATACGCAGTATTTT
CDR3 protein: CASSPQGAGTDTQYF

V gene: TRBV29-1
D gene: NA
clone size: NA
J gene: TRBJ1-2
CDR3 DNA: TGCAGCGTTGTAGGGGAGAGGGTTCTCTATGGCTACACCTTC
CDR3 protein: CSVVGERVLYGYTF

V gene: TRBV7-9
D gene: NA
clone size: NA
J gene: TRBJ2-1
CDR3 DNA: TGTGCCAGCAGCTTGCTTGGGACTGACAATGAGCAGTTCTTC
CDR3 protein: CASSLLGTDNEQFF

V gene: TRBV7-7
D gene: TRBD2
clone size: few
J gene: TRBJ2-5
CDR3 DNA: TGTGCTAGCAGTGCTAGCGGGAGGGCCGTAGAGACCCAGTACTTC
CDR3 protein: CASSASGRAVETQYF

V gene: TRBV30
D gene: TRBD1
clone size: few
J gene: TRBJ2-7
CDR3 DNA: TGTGCCTGGAGTGCACAGGGGGACGAGCAGTACTTC
CDR3 protein: CAWSAQGDEQYF

V gene: TRBV18
D gene: TRBD1
clone size: few
J gene: TRBJ1-5
CDR3 DNA: TGTGCCAGCTCACCAAGGACAGGGGAGGTTCAGCCCCAGCATTTT
CDR3 protein: CASSPRTGEVQPQHF

V gene: TRBV7-2
D gene: TRBD2
clone size: many
J gene: TRBJ2-7
CDR3 DNA: TGTGCCAGCAGCTTAGGCGCGGCGGGAGGGCCATGGTACGAGCAGTACTTC
CDR3 protein: CASSLGAAGGPWYEQYF

V gene: TRBV29-1
D gene: NA
clone size: NA
J gene: TRBJ2-1
CDR3 DNA: TGCAGCGCCCGCGGGGACGGGGTCTACAATGAGCAGTTCTTC
CDR3 protein: CSARGDGVYNEQFF

V gene: TRBV5-6
D gene: NA
clone size: NA
J gene: TRBJ2-3
CDR3 DNA: TGTGCCAGCAGCCTCCGACTGGCACCTGCGGGAGATACGCAGTATTTT
CDR3 protein: CASSLRLAPAGDTQYF

V gene: TRBV6-1
D gene: NA
clone size: few
J gene: TRBJ2-7
CDR3 DNA: TGTGCCAGCAGTGAAGGTTGGCTGGGGGAGCAGTACTTC
CDR3 protein: CASSEGWLGEQYF

V gene: TRBV7-2
D gene: TRBD2
clone size: once
J gene: TRBJ2-7
CDR3 DNA: TGTGCCAGCAGTAATCCTAGCGGGTACTACGAGCAGTACTTC
CDR3 protein: CASSNPSGYYEQYF

V gene: TRBV28
D gene: TRBD1
clone size: NA
J gene: TRBJ2-1
CDR3 DNA: TGTGCCAGCAAGGGGGCGGGCTCCTACAATGAGCAGTTCTTC
CDR3 protein: CASKGAGSYNEQFF

V gene: TRBV15
D gene: TRBD1
clone size: NA
J gene: TRBJ2-2
CDR3 DNA: TGTGCCACCAGCAGACAACTAGGGGGACAGAAACTCACCGGGGAGCTGTTTTTT
CDR3 protein: CATSRQLGGQKLTGELFF

V gene: TRBV6-1
D gene: NA
clone size: many
J gene: TRBJ2-3
CDR3 DNA: TGTGCCAGCAGATGGGGAACAGATACGCAGTATTTT
CDR3 protein: CASRWGTDTQYF

V gene: TRBV9
D gene: NA
clone size: NA
J gene: TRBJ2-7
CDR3 DNA: TGTGCCAGCAGCGTAGGTATAGGGCTTTCTTCCTACGAGCAGTACTTC
CDR3 protein: CASSVGIGLSSYEQYF

V gene: TRBV6-1
D gene: NA
clone size: NA
J gene: TRBJ2-7
CDR3 DNA: TGTGCCAGCAGTGAACACGCTCTCTCCGGTGGGTACGAGCAGTACTTC
CDR3 protein: CASSEHALSGGYEQYF

V gene: TRBV5-1
D gene: NA
clone size: few
J gene: TRBJ1-2
CDR3 DNA: TGCGCCAGCAGCGAGACCGGGGGAGGCGGCTACACCTTC
CDR3 protein: CASSETGGGGYTF

V gene: TRBV4-3
D gene: TRBD1
clone size: few
J gene: TRBJ2-7
CDR3 DNA: TGCGCCAGCAGCCTCCGACAGGGTGCCTACGAGCAGTACTTC
CDR3 protein: CASSLRQGAYEQYF

V gene: TRBV18
D gene: NA
clone size: NA
J gene: TRBJ2-3
CDR3 DNA: TGTGCCAGCTCACCAGGATACAGCACAGATACGCAGTATTTT
CDR3 protein: CASSPGYSTDTQYF

V gene: TRBV5-1
D gene: NA
clone size: NA
J gene: TRBJ2-4
CDR3 DNA: TGCGCCAGCAGCTTGGATGCCTCGAGGGGCAAAAACATTCAGTACTTC
CDR3 protein: CASSLDASRGKNIQYF

V gene: TRBV5-1
D gene: TRBD2
clone size: few
J gene: TRBJ2-3
CDR3 DNA: TGCGCCAGCAGCTTGGCTAGCGGGAGGGTAGATACGCAGTATTTT
CDR3 protein: CASSLASGRVDTQYF

V gene: TRBV19
D gene: TRBD2
clone size: NA
J gene: TRBJ2-1
CDR3 DNA: TGTGCCAGTGCCCTTAGCGGGAGCGGGAATGAGCAGTTCTTC
CDR3 protein: CASALSGSGNEQFF

V gene: TRBV5-4
D gene: TRBD1
clone size: NA
J gene: TRBJ2-2
CDR3 DNA: TGTGCCAGCAGCTTGTGGACAGGGGTTGACACCGGGGAGCTGTTTTTT
CDR3 protein: CASSLWTGVDTGELFF

V gene: TRBV30
D gene: NA
clone size: few
J gene: TRBJ2-7
CDR3 DNA: TGTGCCTGCTCCGGGACAAGCGAGCAGTACTTC
CDR3 protein: CACSGTSEQYF

V gene: TRBV5-1
D gene: NA
clone size: NA
J gene: TRBJ2-1
CDR3 DNA: TGCGCCAGCAGCTTGGCAGCAGTCGGGATAGCCGGCAATGAGCAGTTCTTC
CDR3 protein: CASSLAAVGIAGNEQFF

V gene: TRBV5-4
D gene: NA
clone size: NA
J gene: TRBJ1-1
CDR3 DNA: TGTGCCAGCAGCTTCCAGGGCACTGAAGCTTTCTTT
CDR3 protein: CASSFQGTEAFF

V gene: TRBV27
D gene: NA
clone size: few
J gene: TRBJ1-5
CDR3 DNA: TGTGCCAGCAGTCTAATGGGGGTCAATCAGCCCCAGCATTTT
CDR3 protein: CASSLMGVNQPQHF

V gene: TRBV5-6
D gene: TRBD2
clone size: NA
J gene: TRBJ2-1
CDR3 DNA: TGTGCCAGCAGGCGGGGGGCTAGCTCCTACAATGAGCAGTTCTTC
CDR3 protein: CASRRGASSYNEQFF

V gene: TRBV7-2
D gene: NA
clone size: many
J gene: TRBJ2-5
CDR3 DNA: TGTGCCAGCAGCTTAGCGGGAACAGAAGAGACCCAGTACTTC
CDR3 protein: CASSLAGTEETQYF

V gene: TRBV14
D gene: TRBD1
clone size: few
J gene: TRBJ2-7
CDR3 DNA: TGTGCCAGCAGCCTCAGGGGGCTTGAGCAGTACTTC
CDR3 protein: CASSLRGLEQYF

V gene: TRBV7-3
D gene: TRBD1
clone size: NA
J gene: TRBJ2-7
CDR3 DNA: TGTGCCAGCAGCGAGGGACAGGCCAAAGTGGGCTACGAGCAGTACTTC
CDR3 protein: CASSEGQAKVGYEQYF

V gene: TRBV5-4
D gene: TRBD2
clone size: few
J gene: TRBJ2-3
CDR3 DNA: TGTGCCAGCAGCTTGGACAGCGGGAGTACAGATACGCAGTATTTT
CDR3 protein: CASSLDSGSTDTQYF

V gene: TRBV5-1
D gene: NA
clone size: few
J gene: TRBJ2-3
CDR3 DNA: TGCGCCAGCAGGTCCACAGATACGCAGTATTTT
CDR3 protein: CASRSTDTQYF